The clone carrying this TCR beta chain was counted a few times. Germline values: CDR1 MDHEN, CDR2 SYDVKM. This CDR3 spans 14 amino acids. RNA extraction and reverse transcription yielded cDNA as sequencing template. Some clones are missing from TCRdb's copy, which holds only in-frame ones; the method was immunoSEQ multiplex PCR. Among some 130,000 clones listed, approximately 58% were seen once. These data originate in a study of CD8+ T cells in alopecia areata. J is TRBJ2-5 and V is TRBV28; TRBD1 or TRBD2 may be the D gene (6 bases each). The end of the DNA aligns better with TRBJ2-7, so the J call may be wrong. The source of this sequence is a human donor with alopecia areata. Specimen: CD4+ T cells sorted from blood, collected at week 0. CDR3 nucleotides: TGTGCCAGCACTGTGAGGGGGGCGAACTACGAGCAGTACTTC. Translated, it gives CASTVRGANYEQYF.